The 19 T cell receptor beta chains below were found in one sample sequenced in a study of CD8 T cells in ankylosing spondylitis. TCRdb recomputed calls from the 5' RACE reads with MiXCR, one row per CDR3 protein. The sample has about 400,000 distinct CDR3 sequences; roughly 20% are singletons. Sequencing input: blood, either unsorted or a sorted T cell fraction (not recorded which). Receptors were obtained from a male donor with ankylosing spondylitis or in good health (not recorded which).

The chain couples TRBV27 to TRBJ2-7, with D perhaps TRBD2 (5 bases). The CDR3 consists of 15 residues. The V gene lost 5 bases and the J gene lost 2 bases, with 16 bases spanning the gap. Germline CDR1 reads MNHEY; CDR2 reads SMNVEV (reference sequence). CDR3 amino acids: CASSPWTASPYEQYF. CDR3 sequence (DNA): TGTGCCAGCAGTCCCTGGACTGCATCTCCCTACGAGCAGTACTTC.

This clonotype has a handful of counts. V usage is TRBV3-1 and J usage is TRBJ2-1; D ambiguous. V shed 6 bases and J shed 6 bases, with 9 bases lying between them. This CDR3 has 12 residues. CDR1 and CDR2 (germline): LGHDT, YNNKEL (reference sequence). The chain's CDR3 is CASRGVGNEQFF. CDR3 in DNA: TGTGCCAGCAGGGGCGTGGGCAATGAGCAGTTCTTC.

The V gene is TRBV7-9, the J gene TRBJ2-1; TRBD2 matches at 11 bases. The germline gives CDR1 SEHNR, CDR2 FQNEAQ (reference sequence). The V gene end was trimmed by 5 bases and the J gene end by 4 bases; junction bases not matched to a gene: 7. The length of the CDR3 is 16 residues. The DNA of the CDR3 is TGTGCCAGCAGCCCCCGGACTAGCGGGCTATACAATGAGCAGTTCTTC. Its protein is CASSPRTSGLYNEQFF. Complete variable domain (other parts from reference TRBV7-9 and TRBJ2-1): DTGVSQNPRHKITKRGQNVTFRCDPISEHNRLYWYRQTLGQGPEFLTYFQNEAQLEKSRLLSDRFSAERPKGSFSTLEIQRTEQGDSAMYLCASSPRTSGLYNEQFFGPGTRLTVL.

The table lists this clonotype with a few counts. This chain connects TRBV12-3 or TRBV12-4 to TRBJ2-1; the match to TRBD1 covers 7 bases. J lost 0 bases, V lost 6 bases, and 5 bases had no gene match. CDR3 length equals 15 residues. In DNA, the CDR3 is TGTGCCAGCAGCGGGACAGCGGACTCCTACAATGAGCAGTTCTTC. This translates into CASSGTADSYNEQFF.

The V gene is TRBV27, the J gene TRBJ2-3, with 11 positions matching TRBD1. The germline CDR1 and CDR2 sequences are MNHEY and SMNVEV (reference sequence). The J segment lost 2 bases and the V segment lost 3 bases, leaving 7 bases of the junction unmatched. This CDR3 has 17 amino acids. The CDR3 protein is CASSLGLDRGHTDTQYF. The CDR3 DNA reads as TGTGCCAGCAGTTTGGGGCTGGACAGGGGGCACACAGATACGCAGTATTTT.

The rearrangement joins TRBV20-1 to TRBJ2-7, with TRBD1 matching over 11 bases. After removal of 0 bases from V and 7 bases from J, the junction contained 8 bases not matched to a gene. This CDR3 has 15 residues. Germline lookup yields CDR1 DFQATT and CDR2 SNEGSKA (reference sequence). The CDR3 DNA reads TGCAGTGCTAGAGATGACGGACAGGGGGCGCGGGAGCAGTACTTC. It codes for CSARDDGQGAREQYF.

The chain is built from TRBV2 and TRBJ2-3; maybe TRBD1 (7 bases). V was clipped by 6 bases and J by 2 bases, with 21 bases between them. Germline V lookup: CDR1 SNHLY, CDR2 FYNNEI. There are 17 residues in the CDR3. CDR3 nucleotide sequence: TGTGCCAGCAGCAACACGGACAGGCGGGAAATCACAGATACGCAGTATTTT. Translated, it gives CASSNTDRREITDTQYF.

This chain's CDR3 is CASSLEGDTDTQYF. The CDR3 nucleotides are TGCGCCAGCAGCTTGGAAGGGGACACAGATACGCAGTATTTT. V and J are TRBV5-1 and TRBJ2-3, with TRBD1 as a possible D gene (5 bases). The CDR3 covers 14 residues. Per the germline V gene, CDR1 is SGHRS and CDR2 is YFSETQ. V shed 0 bases and J shed 2 bases, with 7 bases lying between them.

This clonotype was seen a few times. CDR3 sequence reads: CSVEGTSTSTDTQYF. The CDR3 DNA reads as TGCAGCGTTGAGGGGACTAGCACCAGCACAGATACGCAGTATTTT. V gene TRBV29-1 combines with J gene TRBJ2-3; 9 bases are shared with TRBD2. The trim removed 3 bases at V and 0 bases at J, leaving 4 bases unmatched. The CDR3 runs to 15 residues. Germline-derived CDR1 and CDR2 are SQVTM and ANQGSEA.

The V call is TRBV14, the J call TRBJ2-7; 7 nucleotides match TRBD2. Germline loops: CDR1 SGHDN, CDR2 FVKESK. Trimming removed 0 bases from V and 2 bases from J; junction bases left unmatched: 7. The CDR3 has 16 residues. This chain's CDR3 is CASSQEIAGPTYEQYF. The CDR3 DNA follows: TGTGCCAGCAGCCAAGAGATAGCGGGCCCGACCTACGAGCAGTACTTC.

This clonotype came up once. Here the CDR3 DNA reads TGTGCCAGCAGCTTTACGTTCAGGGACCCAGAGTTCTTC. Translated, it gives CASSFTFRDPEFF. The chain links TRBV7-9 to TRBJ2-1; D may match TRBD1 or TRBD2 (5 bases each). Germline assignment: CDR1 SEHNR and CDR2 FQNEAQ (reference sequence). This CDR3 has 13 residues. With 3 bases removed from V and 14 bases from J, the gap between germline ends came to 17 bases.

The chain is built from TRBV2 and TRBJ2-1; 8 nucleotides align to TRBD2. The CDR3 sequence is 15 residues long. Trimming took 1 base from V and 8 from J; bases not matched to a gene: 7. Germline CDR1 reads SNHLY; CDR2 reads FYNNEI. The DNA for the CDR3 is TGTGCCAGCAGTGAAGTAGCGGGGTTGAAGTATGAGCAGTTCTTC. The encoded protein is CASSEVAGLKYEQFF.

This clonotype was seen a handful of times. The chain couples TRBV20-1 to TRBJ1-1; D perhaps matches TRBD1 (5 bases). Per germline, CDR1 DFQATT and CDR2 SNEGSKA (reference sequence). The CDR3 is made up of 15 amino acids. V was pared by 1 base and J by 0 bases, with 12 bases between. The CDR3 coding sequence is TGCAGTGCTAGAGCACTAGACAGCGTGAACACTGAAGCTTTCTTT. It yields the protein CSARALDSVNTEAFF.

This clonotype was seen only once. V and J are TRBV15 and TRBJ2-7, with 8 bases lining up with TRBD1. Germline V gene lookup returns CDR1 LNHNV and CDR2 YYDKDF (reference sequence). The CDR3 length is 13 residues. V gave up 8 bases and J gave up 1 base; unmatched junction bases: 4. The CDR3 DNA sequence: TGTGCCACCTCGGACAGGGAATCCTACGAGCAGTACTTC. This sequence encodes CATSDRESYEQYF. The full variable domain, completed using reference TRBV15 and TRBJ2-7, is DAMVIQNPRYQVTQFGKPVTLSCSQTLNHNVMYWYQQKSSQAPKLLFHYYDKDFNNEADTPDNFQSRRPNTSFCFLDIRSPGLGDTAMYLCATSDRESYEQYFGPGTRLTVT.

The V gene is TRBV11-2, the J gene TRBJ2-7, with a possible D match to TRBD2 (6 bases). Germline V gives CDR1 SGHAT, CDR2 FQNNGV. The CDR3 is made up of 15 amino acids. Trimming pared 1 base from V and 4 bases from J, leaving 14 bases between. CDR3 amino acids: CASSLGGGELYEQYF. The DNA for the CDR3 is TGTGCCAGCAGCTTAGGAGGAGGGGAGCTTTACGAGCAGTACTTC.

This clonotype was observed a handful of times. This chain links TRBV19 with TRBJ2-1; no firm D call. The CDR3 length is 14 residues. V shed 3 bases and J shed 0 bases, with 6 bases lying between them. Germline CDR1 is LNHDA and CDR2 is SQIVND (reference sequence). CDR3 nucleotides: TGTGCCAGTAGTATGTTGAGCTCCTACAATGAGCAGTTCTTC. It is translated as CASSMLSSYNEQFF.

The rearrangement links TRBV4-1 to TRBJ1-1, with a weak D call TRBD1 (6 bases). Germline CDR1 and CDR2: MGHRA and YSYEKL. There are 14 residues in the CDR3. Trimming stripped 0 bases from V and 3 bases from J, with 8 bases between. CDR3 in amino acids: CASSQEHRDTEAFF. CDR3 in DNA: TGCGCCAGCAGCCAAGAGCACAGGGACACTGAAGCTTTCTTT.

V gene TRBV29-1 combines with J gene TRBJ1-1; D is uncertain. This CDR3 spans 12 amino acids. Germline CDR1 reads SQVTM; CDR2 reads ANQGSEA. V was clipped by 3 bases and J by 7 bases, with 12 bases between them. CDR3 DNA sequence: TGCAGCGTTGAGAGCTTTGGTGATGAAGCTTTCTTT. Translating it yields CSVESFGDEAFF.

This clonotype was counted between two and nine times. The CDR3 coding sequence is TGTGCCAGCAGCCCCATCCGGGGAGGCAATGAGCAGTTCTTC. Its translation is CASSPIRGGNEQFF. The chain recombines TRBV6-1 with TRBJ2-1; D possibly corresponds to TRBD2 (6 bases). The length of the CDR3 is 14 residues. Germline V lookup: CDR1 MNHNS, CDR2 SASEGT. V lost 6 bases and J lost 6, with 15 bases in between.